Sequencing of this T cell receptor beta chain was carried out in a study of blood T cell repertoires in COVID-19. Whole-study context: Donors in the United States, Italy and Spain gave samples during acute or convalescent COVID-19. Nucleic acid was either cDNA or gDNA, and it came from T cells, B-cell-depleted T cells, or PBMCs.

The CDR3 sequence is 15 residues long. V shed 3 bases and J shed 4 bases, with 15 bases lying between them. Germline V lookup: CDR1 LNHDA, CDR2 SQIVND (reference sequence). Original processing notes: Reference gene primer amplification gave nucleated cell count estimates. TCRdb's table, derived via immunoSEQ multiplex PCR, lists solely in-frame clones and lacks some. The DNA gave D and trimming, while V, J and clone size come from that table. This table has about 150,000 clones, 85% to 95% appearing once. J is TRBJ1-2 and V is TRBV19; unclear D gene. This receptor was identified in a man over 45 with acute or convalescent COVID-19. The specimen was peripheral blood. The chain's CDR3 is CASSISPQASYGYTF. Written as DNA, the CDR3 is TGTGCCAGTAGTATTTCGCCCCAGGCGAGCTATGGCTACACCTTC.